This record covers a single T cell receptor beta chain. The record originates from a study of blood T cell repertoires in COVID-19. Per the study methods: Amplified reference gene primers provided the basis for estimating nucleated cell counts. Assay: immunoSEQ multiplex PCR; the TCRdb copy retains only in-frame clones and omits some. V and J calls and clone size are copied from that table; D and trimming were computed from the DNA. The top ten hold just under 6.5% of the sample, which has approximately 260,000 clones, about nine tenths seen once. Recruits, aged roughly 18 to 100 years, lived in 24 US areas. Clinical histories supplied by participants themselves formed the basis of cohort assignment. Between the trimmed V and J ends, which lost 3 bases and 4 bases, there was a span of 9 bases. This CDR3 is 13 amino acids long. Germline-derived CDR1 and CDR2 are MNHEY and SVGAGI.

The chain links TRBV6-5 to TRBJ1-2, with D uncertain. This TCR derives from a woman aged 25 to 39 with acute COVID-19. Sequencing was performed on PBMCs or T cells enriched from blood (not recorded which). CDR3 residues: CASSYSQFYGYTF. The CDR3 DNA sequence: TGTGCCAGCAGTTATAGCCAGTTCTATGGCTACACCTTC.